The 17 T cell receptor beta chains presented below share a single source sample, sequenced in a study of cytomegalovirus exposure and HLA in healthy donors. The PCR used 60 Vbeta and 13 Jbeta primers. The protocol was immunoSEQ multiplex PCR, while the TCRdb copy is restricted to in-frame clones and leaves out a portion. The top ten hold approximately 6.7% of the sample, which has 150,000 to 200,000 clones, 65% to 85% seen once. What was sequenced was PBMCs. The receptors here all came from a male donor in good health and CMV-seropositive.

In the case of this clone: The identical CDR3 is also encoded by other nucleotide sequences in the sample. This sequence joins TRBV9 and TRBJ2-7, with 14 bases identical to TRBD2. Trimming at V came to 4 bases and at J to 3 bases, leaving 3 bases not matched to a gene. Germline loops: CDR1 SGDLS, CDR2 YYNGEE. This CDR3 spans 15 amino acids. CDR3 sequence (DNA): TGTGCCAGCAGCACGGGGACTAGCGGGAGCTACGAGCAGTACTTC. Amino acid sequence: CASSTGTSGSYEQYF.

V and J are TRBV4-1 and TRBJ2-7; maybe TRBD1 (6 bases). There are 15 residues in the CDR3. CDR1 is MGHRA and CDR2 is YSYEKL in the germline V gene. V lost 3 bases to trimming and J lost 0 bases, with 12 bases between them. DNA for the CDR3: TGCGCCAGCAGCCAGGTTACAGGGTCCTCCTACGAGCAGTACTTC. It encodes CASSQVTGSSYEQYF.

This chain links TRBV5-1 with TRBJ1-3, with D unresolved. CDR1 SGHRS and CDR2 YFSETQ come from the germline V gene. This CDR3 is built from 12 residues. V was clipped by 0 bases and J by 4 bases, with 2 bases between them. DNA of the CDR3: TGCGCCAGCAGCTTGGTAGGAAACACCATATATTTT. Its protein product is CASSLVGNTIYF. Based on the CDR3 plus reference TRBV5-1 and TRBJ1-3, the full variable domain is KAGVTQTPRYLIKTRGQQVTLSCSPISGHRSVSWYQQTPGQGLQFLFEYFSETQRNKGNFPGRFSGRQFSNSRSEMNVSTLELGDSALYLCASSLVGNTIYFGEGSWLTVV.

The chain combines TRBV5-5 with TRBJ2-7; TRBD2 aligns across 7 bases. The CDR3 sequence is 16 residues long. Looked up from germline, CDR1 is SGHKS and CDR2 is YYEKEE (reference sequence). V trimming: 2 bases; J trimming: 2 bases; junction bases outside the gene matches: 10. In DNA, the CDR3 is TGTGCCAGCAGCTTTACCCTGGGCGGGAGTCCCTACGAGCAGTACTTC. It codes for CASSFTLGGSPYEQYF. Drawing the rest from reference TRBV5-5 and TRBJ2-7, the complete variable domain is DAGVTQSPTHLIKTRGQQVTLRCSPISGHKSVSWYQQVLGQGPQFIFQYYEKEERGRGNFPDRFSARQFPNYSSELNVNALLLGDSALYLCASSFTLGGSPYEQYFGPGTRLTVT.

This clone was seen only a few times. This CDR3 is CASSQILASETQYF. DNA for the CDR3: TGCGCCAGCAGCCAGATACTAGCATCCGAGACCCAGTACTTC. The chain is built from TRBV4-1 and TRBJ2-5; the D gene is possibly TRBD2 (6 bases). Between the trimmed V and J ends, which lost 3 bases and 5 bases, there was a span of 13 bases. Germline V CDR1 and CDR2: MGHRA, YSYEKL. The CDR3 is made up of 14 amino acids.

The chain employs TRBV11-2 and TRBJ2-6; D is undetermined. The germline V gene encodes CDR1 SGHAT and CDR2 FQNNGV. CDR3 length: 15 residues. The ends were cut back, 1 base at V and 0 bases at J, with 4 bases in the middle. The DNA of the CDR3 is TGTGCCAGCAGCTTAGGAGTCTCTGGGGCCAACGTCCTGACTTTC. Amino acid sequence: CASSLGVSGANVLTF.

The chain recombines TRBV19 with TRBJ1-6, with 9 bases identical to TRBD1. CDR1 is LNHDA and CDR2 is SQIVND in the germline V gene (reference sequence). The CDR3 covers 12 residues. J gave up 11 bases and V 9 bases, and 5 bases lay outside the gene matches. The CDR3 DNA sequence: TGTGCCAGCCGGGACAGGGTGACACCCCTCCACTTT. This sequence encodes CASRDRVTPLHF. Full variable domain (rest looked up from reference TRBV19 and TRBJ1-6): DGGITQSPKYLFRKEGQNVTLSCEQNLNHDAMYWYRQDPGQGLRLIYYSQIVNDFQKGDIAEGYSVSREKKESFPLTVTSAQKNPTAFYLCASRDRVTPLHFGNGTRLTVT.

This chain connects TRBV28 to TRBJ2-7; TRBD1 matches at 8 bases. V trimming: 7 bases; J trimming: 7 bases; junction bases outside the gene matches: 9. The CDR3 spans 13 residues. CDR1 is MDHEN and CDR2 is SYDVKM in the germline V gene. The CDR3 loop reads CASTGTGRLEQYF. In nucleotides, the CDR3 is TGTGCCAGCACAGGGACAGGCCGTCTTGAGCAGTACTTC.

The chain recombines TRBV11-3 with TRBJ2-3, with 8 bases identical to TRBD2. Trimming took 3 bases from V and 6 from J; bases not matched to a gene: 5. Germline CDR1 is SGHNT and CDR2 is YENEEA. The CDR3 consists of 14 residues. The chain's CDR3 is CASSFGSGIDTQYF. The CDR3 DNA reads as TGTGCCAGCAGCTTTGGTAGCGGGATCGATACGCAGTATTTT.

This clone was detected once. The chain links TRBV6-5 to TRBJ2-7; the D gene is possibly TRBD2 (5 bases). Trimming pared 6 bases from V and 3 bases from J, leaving 12 bases between. The CDR3 runs to 13 residues. The germline V gene has CDR1 MNHEY and CDR2 SVGAGI. CDR3 sequence (DNA): TGTGCCAGCAGCCGCGGGTCCTTCTACGAGCAGTACTTC. It specifies CASSRGSFYEQYF.

V usage is TRBV30 and J usage is TRBJ1-5; TRBD1 matches 10 bases. With 1 base clipped from V and 2 bases from J, the junction kept 2 bases outside the gene matches. The CDR3 spans 15 residues. The germline gives CDR1 GTSNPN, CDR2 SVGIG (reference sequence). The CDR3 loop is CAWSAGTGGNQPQHF. Written as DNA, the CDR3 is TGTGCCTGGAGTGCCGGGACAGGGGGCAATCAGCCCCAGCATTTT.

This chain joins TRBV19 and TRBJ2-5, with TRBD2 as a possible D gene (5 bases). V was clipped by 7 bases and J by 0 bases, with 12 bases between them. The CDR3 contains 14 residues. CDR1 and CDR2 from the germline V gene are LNHDA and SQIVND (reference sequence). Here the CDR3 DNA reads TGTGCCAGTAATCATGGGGAGTACCAAGAGACCCAGTACTTC. Amino acids: CASNHGEYQETQYF.

This clone was counted only a few times. V gene TRBV6-5 combines with J gene TRBJ2-5; D remains unclear. The ends were cut back, 2 bases at V and 7 bases at J, with 11 bases in the middle. The CDR3 runs 13 residues. The V gene's germline CDR1 is MNHEY and CDR2 SVGAGI. The CDR3 DNA reads TGTGCCAGCAGTTACGGTGTGAGAGGGACCCAGTACTTC. This encodes CASSYGVRGTQYF.

The V gene is TRBV5-1, the J gene TRBJ1-2; TRBD1 matches 9 bases. The CDR3 runs to 15 residues. The V gene end was trimmed by 4 bases and the J gene end by 6 bases; junction bases not matched to a gene: 10. CDR1 SGHRS and CDR2 YFSETQ come from the germline V gene. The CDR3 protein is CASSRTGASPDGYTF. CDR3 coding DNA: TGCGCCAGCAGCAGGACAGGGGCATCGCCGGATGGCTACACCTTC.

The chain links TRBV7-2 to TRBJ1-2; no clear D. This CDR3 is 10 amino acids long. Trimming left V 1 base short and J 13 bases short, with 7 bases between. In germline, CDR1 is SGHTA, CDR2 FQGNSA. The CDR3 loop reads CASSLGGITF. CDR3 coding DNA: TGTGCCAGCAGCTTAGGCGGAATCACCTTC. The full variable domain, rest sourced from reference TRBV7-2 and TRBJ1-2, is GAGVSQSPSNKVTEKGKDVELRCDPISGHTALYWYRQSLGQGLEFLIYFQGNSAPDKSGLPSDRFSAERTGGSVSTLTIQRTQQEDSAVYLCASSLGGITFGSGTRLTVV.

The V and J genes are TRBV7-6 and TRBJ2-3, with 8 bases identical to TRBD2. Germline trimming cut 1 base from V and 4 bases from J; bases unmatched to any gene: 7. The CDR3 sequence is 16 residues long. Germline lookup yields CDR1 SGHVS and CDR2 FNYEAQ. The CDR3 nucleotides are TGTGCCAGCAGCTTAGGGAGGCGGGAGGTCCCAGATACGCAGTATTTT. This encodes CASSLGRREVPDTQYF.

About this clone: An end of the junction does not agree with germline; a read error may underlie this. This sequence joins TRBV7-9 and TRBJ1-1; 8 positions agree with TRBD1. The CDR3 covers 12 residues. Germline V CDR1 and CDR2: SEHNR, FQNEAQ (reference sequence). CDR3 amino acids: CSSKGTGGEAFF. The CDR3 nucleotides read TGTTCCAGCAAGGGGACAGGAGGCGAAGCTTTCTTT.